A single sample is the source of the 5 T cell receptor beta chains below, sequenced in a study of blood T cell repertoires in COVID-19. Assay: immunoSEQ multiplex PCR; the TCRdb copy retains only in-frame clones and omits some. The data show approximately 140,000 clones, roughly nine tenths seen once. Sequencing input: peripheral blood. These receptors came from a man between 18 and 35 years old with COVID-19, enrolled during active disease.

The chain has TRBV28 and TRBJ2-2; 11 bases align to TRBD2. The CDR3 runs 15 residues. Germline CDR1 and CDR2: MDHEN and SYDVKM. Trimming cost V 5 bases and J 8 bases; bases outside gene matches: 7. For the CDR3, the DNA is TGTGCCAGCAGTAAGGCCCCTAGCGGGAGGGGGGAGCTGTTTTTT. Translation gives CASSKAPSGRGELFF.

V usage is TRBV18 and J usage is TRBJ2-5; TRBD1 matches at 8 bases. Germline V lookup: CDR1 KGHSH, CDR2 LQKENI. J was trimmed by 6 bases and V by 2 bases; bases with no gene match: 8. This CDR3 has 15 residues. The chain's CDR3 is CASSPDDRGGKTQYF. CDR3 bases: TGTGCCAGCTCACCAGACGACAGGGGCGGGAAGACCCAGTACTTC.

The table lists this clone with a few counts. CDR3 sequence (DNA): TGTGCCAGCACCATTTACGGCAGGGTGGATTCACCCCTCCACTTT. Translating it yields CASTIYGRVDSPLHF. The chain carries TRBV27 and TRBJ1-6; TRBD1 might be the D (5 bases). The CDR3 is 15 amino acids. The V and J ends lost 7 bases and 8 bases respectively, with 18 bases between them. The germline CDR1 and CDR2 sequences are MNHEY and SMNVEV (reference sequence).

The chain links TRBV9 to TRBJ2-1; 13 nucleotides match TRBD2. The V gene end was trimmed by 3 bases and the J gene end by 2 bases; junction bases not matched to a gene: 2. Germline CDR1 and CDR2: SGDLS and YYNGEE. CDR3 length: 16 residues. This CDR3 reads CASSAGLAGAYNEQFF. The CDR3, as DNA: TGTGCCAGCAGCGCAGGACTAGCGGGGGCCTACAATGAGCAGTTCTTC. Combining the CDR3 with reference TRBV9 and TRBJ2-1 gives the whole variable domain DSGVTQTPKHLITATGQRVTLRCSPRSGDLSVYWYQQSLDQGLQFLIQYYNGEERAKGNILERFSAQQFPDLHSELNLSSLELGDSALYFCASSAGLAGAYNEQFFGPGTRLTVL.

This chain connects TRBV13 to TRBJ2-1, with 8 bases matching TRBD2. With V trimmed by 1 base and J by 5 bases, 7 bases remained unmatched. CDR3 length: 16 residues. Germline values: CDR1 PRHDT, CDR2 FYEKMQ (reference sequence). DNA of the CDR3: TGTGCCAGCAGCTTAGTTCTAGCGGGCGGAAACAATGAGCAGTTCTTC. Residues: CASSLVLAGGNNEQFF.